A single sample is the source of the 27 T cell receptor beta chains below, sequenced in a study of cytomegalovirus exposure and HLA in healthy donors. Amplification used 60 Vbeta primers and 13 Jbeta primers. The repertoire was sequenced with immunoSEQ multiplex PCR; TCRdb's copy has only in-frame clones and lacks some. The sample shows 85,000 to 100,000 clones, around 59% of them seen only once. What was sequenced was PBMCs. The receptors were gathered from a human donor in good health.

The chain uses TRBV18 and TRBJ1-1, with 8 bases that match TRBD1. This CDR3 region has 12 residues. CDR1 is KGHSH, CDR2 LQKENI, per germline. J lost 10 bases, V lost 0 bases, and 1 base had no gene match. The CDR3 protein is CASSPPDRGAFF. The CDR3 DNA follows: TGTGCCAGCTCACCACCTGACAGGGGAGCTTTCTTT.

J is TRBJ2-3 and V is TRBV6-5; 8 bases match TRBD2. In germline, CDR1 is MNHEY, CDR2 SVGAGI. After removal of 3 bases from V and 4 bases from J, the junction contained 9 bases not matched to a gene. The CDR3 is made up of 16 amino acids. The CDR3 nucleotides read TGTGCCAGCAGTTATCTGAGCGGGGGACTTTCAGATACGCAGTATTTT. This translates into CASSYLSGGLSDTQYF.

The J gene is TRBJ2-7, the V gene TRBV25-1; D is perhaps TRBD1 (5 bases). V was cut by 6 bases and J by 0 bases, with 15 bases left in between. The CDR3 runs to 15 residues. Germline CDR1 reads MGHDK; CDR2 reads SYGVNS. CDR3 loop: CASRIDSFGSYEQYF. The CDR3 DNA reads TGTGCCAGCAGAATAGACAGCTTTGGCTCCTACGAGCAGTACTTC.

This clone was seen more than once but under ten times. The chain joins TRBV30 to TRBJ2-7, with D uncertain. The CDR3 consists of 12 residues. The germline V and J ends were trimmed by 1 base and 3 bases, with 7 bases remaining between them. Germline CDR1 GTSNPN, CDR2 SVGIG (reference sequence). The CDR3 spells CAWSEQFYEQYF. CDR3 in DNA: TGTGCCTGGAGTGAACAGTTCTACGAGCAGTACTTC.

V is TRBV19 and J is TRBJ1-6, with 9 nucleotides matching TRBD1. The CDR3 consists of 16 residues. Germline CDR1 and CDR2: LNHDA and SQIVND (reference sequence). The V and J ends lost 6 bases and 6 bases, in that order; junction bases with no gene match: 9. CDR3 nucleotides: TGTGCCAGTAGCACATCCGGGACAGGGAGTAATTCACCCCTCCACTTT. It is translated as CASSTSGTGSNSPLHF. Based on the CDR3 plus reference TRBV19 and TRBJ1-6, the full variable domain is DGGITQSPKYLFRKEGQNVTLSCEQNLNHDAMYWYRQDPGQGLRLIYYSQIVNDFQKGDIAEGYSVSREKKESFPLTVTSAQKNPTAFYLCASSTSGTGSNSPLHFGNGTRLTVT.

The chain is built from TRBV7-9 and TRBJ1-2; 7 bases match TRBD1. The germline V gene has CDR1 SEHNR and CDR2 FQNEAQ (reference sequence). V lost 4 bases to trimming and J lost 7 bases; unmatched junction nucleotides: 9. The CDR3 sequence is 14 residues long. As DNA, the CDR3 is TGTGCCAGCAGCTATCTAGAACAGGGGTTTGGCTACACCTTC. Protein product: CASSYLEQGFGYTF. Drawing the rest from reference TRBV7-9 and TRBJ1-2, the complete variable domain is DTGVSQNPRHKITKRGQNVTFRCDPISEHNRLYWYRQTLGQGPEFLTYFQNEAQLEKSRLLSDRFSAERPKGSFSTLEIQRTEQGDSAMYLCASSYLEQGFGYTFGSGTRLTVV.

The chain combines TRBV7-9 with TRBJ2-7, with 16 positions matching TRBD2. There are 17 residues in the CDR3. V lost 0 bases to trimming and J lost 7 bases; unmatched junction nucleotides: 6. CDR1 and CDR2 (germline): SEHNR, FQNEAQ (reference sequence). The CDR3 DNA reads TGTGCCAGCAGCTTAGCTGGGACTAGCGGGGGGGCCTCAGAGCAGTACTTC. This sequence encodes CASSLAGTSGGASEQYF.

The CDR3 loop is CSGTIFSSYEQYF. CDR3 in DNA: TGCAGCGGAACGATCTTTAGCTCCTACGAGCAGTACTTC. V usage is TRBV29-1 and J usage is TRBJ2-7; unclear D gene. V lost 7 bases to trimming and J lost 0 bases, with 13 bases between them. The germline V gene encodes CDR1 SQVTM and CDR2 ANQGSEA. The CDR3 contains 13 residues.

This clone was counted a few times. V usage is TRBV5-4 and J usage is TRBJ2-2; D gene unclear. The germline CDR1 and CDR2 sequences are SGHNT and YYREEE (reference sequence). The CDR3 covers 15 residues. V shed 2 bases and J shed 1 base, with 9 bases lying between them. The CDR3 sequence: CASSLPTGNTGELFF. The DNA of the CDR3 is TGTGCCAGCAGCTTACCGACGGGGAACACCGGGGAGCTGTTTTTT.

This chain joins TRBV25-1 and TRBJ2-2; weak D call: TRBD2 (5 bases). V shed 7 bases and J shed 0 bases, with 12 bases lying between them. Per the germline V gene, CDR1 is MGHDK and CDR2 is SYGVNS. This CDR3 has 15 residues. CDR3 residues: CASKPRAANTGELFF. The CDR3 nucleotides read TGTGCCAGCAAACCGCGGGCAGCGAACACCGGGGAGCTGTTTTTT.

The gene calls are TRBV5-1 and TRBJ1-4; D uncertain. The germline gives CDR1 SGHRS, CDR2 YFSETQ. Trimming removed 4 bases at V and 6 bases at J, with 10 bases between. The CDR3 contains 13 residues. The CDR3 protein is CASSNPGDEKLFF. The CDR3 nucleotides are TGCGCCAGCAGCAACCCCGGAGATGAAAAACTGTTTTTT. Variable domain in full (rest from reference TRBV5-1 and TRBJ1-4): KAGVTQTPRYLIKTRGQQVTLSCSPISGHRSVSWYQQTPGQGLQFLFEYFSETQRNKGNFPGRFSGRQFSNSRSEMNVSTLELGDSALYLCASSNPGDEKLFFGSGTQLSVL.

There are a few counts of this clone. The junction departs from germline at one end; a sequencing error may be responsible. The sample holds other DNA sequences that translate to the same CDR3. The V call is TRBV4-3, the J call TRBJ1-6; D not resolved. CDR3 length: 15 residues. The germline gives CDR1 LGHNA, CDR2 YSLEER. The CDR3 loop is CASSQEAVYNSPLHF. The CDR3 nucleotides read TGCGCCAGCAGCCAAGAGGCAGTTTATAATTCCCCCCTCCACTTT.

The table lists this clone with a few counts. J is TRBJ2-2 and V is TRBV5-1, with unresolved D. Germline V gene data show CDR1 as SGHRS and CDR2 as YFSETQ. There are 12 residues in the CDR3. The V end was cut by 0 bases, the J end by 8 bases, with 5 bases between. The CDR3, as DNA: TGCGCCAGCAGCTTGGCCGAGGGGGAGCTGTTTTTT. Its translation: CASSLAEGELFF. Drawing the rest from reference TRBV5-1 and TRBJ2-2, the complete variable domain is KAGVTQTPRYLIKTRGQQVTLSCSPISGHRSVSWYQQTPGQGLQFLFEYFSETQRNKGNFPGRFSGRQFSNSRSEMNVSTLELGDSALYLCASSLAEGELFFGEGSRLTVL.

V and J are TRBV7-2 and TRBJ2-1, with 9 nucleotides matching TRBD1. Trimming cost V 2 bases and J 5 bases; bases outside gene matches: 1. Germline V gene data show CDR1 as SGHTA and CDR2 as FQGNSA. The CDR3 contains 14 residues. The CDR3 DNA sequence: TGTGCCAGCAGCTTATGGGACAGGGACAATGAGCAGTTCTTC. This gives the protein CASSLWDRDNEQFF.

CDR3 sequence (DNA): TGTGCCAGCAGCCCAGTAGCGGGGGGCCTTACTTACAATGAGCAGTTCTTC. Protein: CASSPVAGGLTYNEQFF. V is TRBV7-2 and J is TRBJ2-1, with 10 positions matching TRBD2. The CDR3 sequence is 17 residues long. The J segment lost 4 bases and the V segment lost 5 bases, leaving 11 bases of the junction unmatched. CDR1 and CDR2 from the germline V gene are SGHTA and FQGNSA.

This clone has only one observation. The V call is TRBV4-3, the J call TRBJ2-5; 8 nucleotides agree with TRBD1. Germline V gene lookup returns CDR1 LGHNA and CDR2 YSLEER. The CDR3 totals 14 residues. J gave up 5 bases and V 1 base, and 3 bases lay outside the gene matches. Here the CDR3 reads CASSQGTGFETQYF. CDR3 nucleotide sequence: TGCGCCAGCAGCCAAGGGACAGGGTTTGAGACCCAGTACTTC.

This clone was detected only a few times. The V gene is TRBV27, the J gene TRBJ1-1; TRBD1 matches at 7 bases. Germline assignment: CDR1 MNHEY and CDR2 SMNVEV (reference sequence). Trimming removed 6 bases from V and 7 bases from J; junction bases left unmatched: 14. The CDR3 is 15 amino acids. The DNA of the CDR3 is TGTGCCAGCAGCCGGGGAGGCAGGGGGAACCTTGAAGCTTTCTTT. Protein: CASSRGGRGNLEAFF.

This clone has just one count. This chain uses TRBV9 with TRBJ2-5; D is ambiguous. V lost 0 bases to trimming and J lost 5 bases, with 8 bases between them. The CDR3 length is 13 residues. Per the germline V gene, CDR1 is SGDLS and CDR2 is YYNGEE. CDR3 bases: TGTGCCAGCAGCGTAGGCGATCGGGAGACCCAGTACTTC. It encodes CASSVGDRETQYF.

This chain uses TRBV19 with TRBJ2-3, with D possibly matching TRBD1 (6 bases). Trimming took 5 bases from V and 3 from J, leaving 15 bases between them. Germline V gene data show CDR1 as LNHDA and CDR2 as SQIVND (reference sequence). This CDR3 comprises 15 residues. For the CDR3, the DNA is TGTGCCAGTAGTGAGCGACAAACAGGGACAGATACGCAGTATTTT. Translating gives CASSERQTGTDTQYF.

The chain joins TRBV30 to TRBJ2-5; 7 bases fit TRBD1. Germline CDR1 GTSNPN, CDR2 SVGIG (reference sequence). CDR3 length: 14 amino acids. V was pared by 0 bases and J by 5 bases, with 6 bases of the junction left unmatched. Here the CDR3 DNA reads TGTGCCTGGAGTGTGCCGACAGGGCGGGAGACCCAGTACTTC. Its protein product is CAWSVPTGRETQYF.

The V and J genes are TRBV4-3 and TRBJ2-3; a weak D match, TRBD2 (5 bases). V dropped 1 base and J dropped 4 bases, with 12 bases sitting between them. This CDR3 is built from 15 residues. Germline assignment: CDR1 LGHNA and CDR2 YSLEER. This CDR3 is CASSQGAAGADTQYF. For the CDR3, the DNA is TGCGCCAGCAGCCAAGGGGCGGCGGGTGCAGATACGCAGTATTTT.

This chain joins TRBV11-2 and TRBJ2-7; 10 positions agree with TRBD1. V shed 4 bases, J shed 5 bases, and the junction held 8 bases outside the gene matches. This CDR3 is 15 amino acids long. Per germline, CDR1 SGHAT and CDR2 FQNNGV. This CDR3 reads CASSSLRTGGNEQYF. The CDR3 DNA follows: TGTGCCAGCAGCTCCTTGAGGACAGGGGGTAACGAGCAGTACTTC.

The chain carries TRBV5-1 and TRBJ1-3; 7 bases line up with TRBD1. Trimming cost V 4 bases and J 4 bases; bases outside gene matches: 8. From germline, CDR1 is SGHRS and CDR2 YFSETQ. The CDR3 consists of 15 residues. CDR3 sequence: CASSRGGTEGNTIYF. CDR3 bases: TGCGCCAGCAGCCGCGGTGGGACAGAAGGAAACACCATATATTTT. Combining the CDR3 with reference TRBV5-1 and TRBJ1-3 gives the whole variable domain KAGVTQTPRYLIKTRGQQVTLSCSPISGHRSVSWYQQTPGQGLQFLFEYFSETQRNKGNFPGRFSGRQFSNSRSEMNVSTLELGDSALYLCASSRGGTEGNTIYFGEGSWLTVV.

The V and J genes are TRBV5-1 and TRBJ2-1; TRBD2 matches at 8 bases. CDR3 length: 17 residues. The V segment lost 3 bases and the J segment 6 bases; nucleotides outside the gene matches: 14. Germline CDR1 and CDR2: SGHRS and YFSETQ. DNA of the CDR3: TGCGCCAGCAGCTATGAAGCTCGGGGGGGCCGACTCAATGAGCAGTTCTTC. This translates into CASSYEARGGRLNEQFF.

J is TRBJ2-5 and V is TRBV7-6; TRBD1 agrees at 7 bases. V was clipped by 4 bases and J by 4 bases; unmatched bases: 12. Per germline, CDR1 SGHVS and CDR2 FNYEAQ. The length of the CDR3 is 16 residues. The CDR3 DNA follows: TGTGCCAGCAGCTCACTTCCGACAGGGCGGAGAGAGACCCAGTACTTC. Translated, it gives CASSSLPTGRRETQYF.

This chain uses TRBV7-9 with TRBJ2-3; D is undetermined. This CDR3 is 13 amino acids long. V lost 5 bases and J 4 bases, leaving 10 bases between the germline ends. From germline, CDR1 is SEHNR and CDR2 FQNEAQ (reference sequence). The CDR3 DNA follows: TGTGCCAGCAGCCCTGTGACTTCAGATACGCAGTATTTT. Amino acids: CASSPVTSDTQYF. The entire variable domain, with the rest obtained from reference TRBV7-9 and TRBJ2-3, is as follows: DTGVSQNPRHKITKRGQNVTFRCDPISEHNRLYWYRQTLGQGPEFLTYFQNEAQLEKSRLLSDRFSAERPKGSFSTLEIQRTEQGDSAMYLCASSPVTSDTQYFGPGTRLTVL.

This clone was seen a few times. The J gene is TRBJ2-2, the V gene TRBV7-3, with 12 bases identical to TRBD2. The CDR3 length is 16 residues. V dropped 2 bases and J dropped 7; count of bases not matched to a gene: 5. In germline, CDR1 is SGHTA, CDR2 FQGTGA. The CDR3 loop is CASSLLAGGLGGELFF. CDR3 in DNA: TGTGCCAGCAGCTTACTAGCGGGGGGGCTCGGCGGGGAGCTGTTTTTT.